The clone carrying this TCR beta chain has ten or more counts. The antigen is unknown. From the 5' RACE reads, TCRdb called clonotypes with MiXCR, one entry per CDR3 protein. The repertoire has some 50,000 distinct CDR3 sequences, about 9.7% of them found once; the top ten carry 3.5% to 5%. The V end was cut by 0 bases, the J end by 11 bases, with 4 bases between. This CDR3 is 9 amino acids long. The V gene's germline CDR1 is SQVTM and CDR2 ANQGSEA. This record comes from a study of early T cells in non-severe SARS-CoV-2 infection. Overall study findings and caveats: The VDJdb matching leaned toward anti-spike CD8 responses and overlooked private and CD4 specificities.

Sequencing input: whole blood. The sequence derives from an adult who was a healthcare worker with PCR-confirmed SARS-CoV-2 infection or an uninfected control (not recorded which). The rearrangement uses TRBV29-1 and TRBJ1-1; D remains ambiguous. CDR3 amino acids: CSVEEWAFF. For the CDR3, the DNA is TGCAGCGTTGAAGAATGGGCTTTCTTT.